The present T cell receptor beta chain was sequenced within a study of identical twins (dated by TCRdb to the mid-2010s). About the full investigation: To test whether fetal clonotypes persist, the study used deep sequencing on TCR alpha and beta repertoires from monozygotic twins, unrelated adults of various ages, and cord blood. To rule out contamination, the twin experiments were replicated at different times with different library preparation protocols.

This clonotype was counted ten times or more. The antigen this receptor binds is unknown. Per-base qualities were not stored, and no clone one base away is much larger. Only healthy Caucasian donors were included. Three pairs of female monozygotic twins, all aged 18 to 29 years, made up the twin cohort. The RNA used for TCR libraries was isolated from peripheral blood mononuclear cells. V and J lose 5 bases and 2 bases, and a span of 9 bases separates them. The CDR3 numbers 13 residues from cysteine through phenylalanine. Of the read, only the CDR3 DNA is kept; its 39 bases are in frame from base 1. Per the germline V gene, SGHTA is the CDR1 and FQGNSA is the CDR2. Study-wide findings and limitations: In monozygotic twins, recombination models systematically underestimated out-of-frame TCR alpha sharing, but the models matched the sharing seen between unrelated individuals. A weaker excess of twin sharing was found in beta out-of-frame sequences because the signal-to-noise ratio was lowered by fewer shared sequences. Because the same donors could not be followed over many years, the conclusions depended on cross-sectional statistical analysis. Compared with coincidental sharing between unrelated individuals, an excess of low generation-probability sequences was observed among out-of-frame TCR alpha sequences shared between twins. Fewer insertions were carried by abundant cord blood beta clonotypes; a weaker similar trend was observed in young adult naive repertoires, while no such trend was observed in memory repertoires. Zero-insertion analyses could be partly confounded by invariant T cells such as MAIT and iNKT, though diverse VJ usage argued against such confounding for most clonotypes.

Library prep was done by 5' RACE. The run used an Illumina HiSeq 2000. A universal primer binding site was introduced by template switching, and a unique molecular identifier was present in the final cDNA, enabling accurate counting of TCR cDNA molecules. First-strand cDNA for TCR alpha and beta chains was synthesized from specific primers in the conserved constant-segment region. To control for contamination, every cDNA library carried two barcodes: a SMART-Mk sample barcode plus Illumina barcodes. Two successive PCR steps introduced TruSeq adapter sequences along with Illumina sample barcodes. TCR alpha and beta cDNA libraries were sequenced on the Illumina HiSeq platform with custom primers. In the source study's methods: MiGEC was used to process raw reads and extract unique molecular identifiers, and MiXCR was used to find CDR3 positions. Recombination models were inferred per individual with the repgenHMM and IGoR tools using an EM algorithm. Shared clonotype analysis was performed with the tcR package in R, normalizing sharing by the product of cloneset sizes. Out-of-frame nonproductive sequences were analyzed to study raw recombination free of thymic and clonal selection effects. TCRdb reprocessed the public reads (quality trimming at Q25 with fastp, clone calling with MiXCR) and kept in-frame beta chains. CDR3 protein sequences are deduplicated, and each keeps its most common genes and DNA. These V and J calls derive from TCRdb rather than the authors' analysis. This sample lists under 900,000 distinct CDR3 sequences; 18% were detected once. The ten most abundant clones make up 13% of the sample.

These same records also appear under a second study, on T cells expressing NK-cell markers. Drawing on the second study: In sorted CD3+CD56+NKG2C+, CD3+CD56+NKG2C- and CD3+CD56-NKG2C+ T-cell subsets from 7 or 8 donors, TCR beta-chain repertoires were profiled. Among the eight sequenced donors, seven were HCMV-seropositive and one was HCMV-seronegative. In several experiments an anti-gammadeltaTCR antibody was added to restrict sorting to alphabetaTCR-expressing T cells. In several donors, the dominant CD3+CD56+NKG2C+ clonotypes were found to rank among the top 10 CD8+ clonotypes and to make up about 1.0-8% of CD8+ T cells. Those dominant clonotypes were again the most abundant among CD3+CD56-NKG2C+ cells in a handful of donors, at about 25-65%. Whether the expanded NKG2C-expressing T cell clones were specific for HCMV antigens remained unclear. Randomly selected healthy volunteers, three men and five women, were used as the eight sequenced donors. HCMV serostatus was determined by detecting HCMV-specific IgG in serum with a commercial ELISA kit. For a handful of donors, bulk peripheral blood T-cell repertoires were also sequenced from unsorted PBMC. Reads were demultiplexed and grouped by UMI with MIGEC, and clonotypes were assembled and quantified with MiTCR. To exclude erroneous sequences, any TCR cDNA sequence not supported by at least two reads was discarded. The tcR package was used for downstream repertoire analysis, with clonotypes matched between fractions based on CDR3 nucleotide sequence plus V segment. Antigen specificity was annotated against VDJdb with VDJmatch, allowing one amino acid substitution in CDR3.

The sequence links TRBV7-2 to TRBJ1-2; there is no confident call for the D gene. This TCR derives from a woman under 30 in good health. Sequencing was performed on PBMCs. CDR3 protein: CASSLDLNYGYTF. Here is the DNA: TGTGCCAGCAGCCTCGACCTCAACTATGGCTACACCTTC.